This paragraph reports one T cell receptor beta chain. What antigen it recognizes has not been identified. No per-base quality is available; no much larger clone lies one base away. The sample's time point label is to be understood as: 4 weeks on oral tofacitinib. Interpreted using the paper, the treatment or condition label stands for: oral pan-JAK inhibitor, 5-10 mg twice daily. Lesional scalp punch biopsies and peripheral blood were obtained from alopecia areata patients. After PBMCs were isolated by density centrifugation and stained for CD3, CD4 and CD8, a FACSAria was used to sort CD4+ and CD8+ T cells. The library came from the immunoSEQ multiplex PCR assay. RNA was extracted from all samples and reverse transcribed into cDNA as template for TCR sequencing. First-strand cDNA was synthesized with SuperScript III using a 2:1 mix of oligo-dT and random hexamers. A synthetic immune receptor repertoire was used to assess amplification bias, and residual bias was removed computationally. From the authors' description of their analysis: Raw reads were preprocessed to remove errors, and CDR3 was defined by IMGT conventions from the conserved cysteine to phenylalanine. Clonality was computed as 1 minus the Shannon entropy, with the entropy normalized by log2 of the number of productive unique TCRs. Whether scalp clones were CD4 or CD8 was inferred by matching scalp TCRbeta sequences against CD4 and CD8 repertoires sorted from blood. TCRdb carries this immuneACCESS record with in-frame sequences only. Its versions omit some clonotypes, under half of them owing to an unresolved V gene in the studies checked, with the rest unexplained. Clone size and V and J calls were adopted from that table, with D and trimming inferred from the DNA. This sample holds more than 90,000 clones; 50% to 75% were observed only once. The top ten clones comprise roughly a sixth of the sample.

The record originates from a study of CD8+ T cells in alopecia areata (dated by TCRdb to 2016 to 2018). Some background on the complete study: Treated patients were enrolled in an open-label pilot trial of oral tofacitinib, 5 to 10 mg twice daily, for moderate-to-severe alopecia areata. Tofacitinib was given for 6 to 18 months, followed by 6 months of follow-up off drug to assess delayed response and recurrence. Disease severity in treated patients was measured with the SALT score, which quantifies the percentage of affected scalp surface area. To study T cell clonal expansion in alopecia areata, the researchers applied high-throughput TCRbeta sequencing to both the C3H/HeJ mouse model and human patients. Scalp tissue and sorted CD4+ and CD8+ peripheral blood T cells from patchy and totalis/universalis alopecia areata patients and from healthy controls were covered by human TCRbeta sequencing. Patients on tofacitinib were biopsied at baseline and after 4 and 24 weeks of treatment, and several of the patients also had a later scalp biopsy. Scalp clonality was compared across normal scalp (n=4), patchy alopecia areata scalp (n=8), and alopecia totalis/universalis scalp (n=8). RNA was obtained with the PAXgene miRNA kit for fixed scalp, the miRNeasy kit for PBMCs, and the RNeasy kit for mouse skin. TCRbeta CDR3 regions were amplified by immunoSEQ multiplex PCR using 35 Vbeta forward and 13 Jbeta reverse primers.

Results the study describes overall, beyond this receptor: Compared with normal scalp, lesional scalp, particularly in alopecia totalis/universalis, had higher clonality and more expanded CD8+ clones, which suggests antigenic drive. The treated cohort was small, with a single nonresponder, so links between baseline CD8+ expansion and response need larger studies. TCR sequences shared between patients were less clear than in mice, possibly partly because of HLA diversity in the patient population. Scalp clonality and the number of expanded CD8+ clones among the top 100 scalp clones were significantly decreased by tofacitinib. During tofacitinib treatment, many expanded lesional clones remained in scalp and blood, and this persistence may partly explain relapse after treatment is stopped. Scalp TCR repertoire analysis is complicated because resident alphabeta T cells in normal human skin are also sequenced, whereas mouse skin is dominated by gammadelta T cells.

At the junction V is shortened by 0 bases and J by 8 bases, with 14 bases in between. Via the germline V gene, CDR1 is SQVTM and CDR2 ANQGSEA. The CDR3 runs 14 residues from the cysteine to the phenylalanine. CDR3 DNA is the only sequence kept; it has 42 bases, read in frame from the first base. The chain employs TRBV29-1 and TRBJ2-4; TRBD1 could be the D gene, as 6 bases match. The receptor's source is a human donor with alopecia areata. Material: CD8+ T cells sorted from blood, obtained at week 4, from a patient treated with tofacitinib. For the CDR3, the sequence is CSVEDWDNSDIQYF. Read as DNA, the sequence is TGCAGCGTTGAAGATTGGGACAACTCGGACATTCAGTACTTC.